This T cell receptor beta chain was captured in a study of blood T cell repertoires in COVID-19. The CDR3 length is 13 residues. Germline CDR1 and CDR2: LNHDA and SQIVND (reference sequence). V was trimmed by 3 bases and J by 10 bases, leaving 12 bases between them. One Seattle source followed patients from active infection through their disease course. Measured with immunoSEQ multiplex PCR; TCRdb has only the in-frame clones, and not every one. The table includes about 80,000 clones, 85% detected once. Material for sequencing was peripheral blood. V is TRBV19 and J is TRBJ2-2; perhaps TRBD2 as D (5 bases). The source of this sequence is a man aged 50 or older with COVID-19, enrolled during active disease. The CDR3 sequence: CASSITSPKELFF. CDR3 nucleotides: TGTGCCAGTAGTATCACTAGTCCGAAGGAGCTGTTTTTT.